A selection of T cell receptor beta chains follows, all from one sample in a study of T cell responses to AZD1222 COVID-19 vaccine. Assay used: immunoSEQ multiplex PCR; TCRdb lists only in-frame clones, some missing. This repertoire shows about 200,000 clones, roughly 91% found once; its top ten account for 1%. This specimen consisted of peripheral blood, obtained on day 0 of MenACWY control vaccination. The receptor source for this set is an adult in good health. Each CDR3 is given with its conserved first and last residue. A D gene is named only where the DNA matches it firmly. Clone size is shown for a subset of rows, as once, few, many or a class of expanded clone.

-	TRBV7-2	few	TRBJ2-6	TGTGCCAGCAGCTTAGGGGTCAGCAGCTCTGGGGCCAACGTCCTGACTTTC	CASSLGVSSSGANVLTF
-	TRBV27	-	TRBJ2-3	TGTGCCAGCAGTTCCCCGGGACAATTGAAGCGGGATACGCAGTATTTT	CASSSPGQLKRDTQYF
-	TRBV5-1	-	TRBJ1-4	TGCGCCGCTAATGAAAAACTGTTTTTT	CAANEKLFF
-	TRBV5-1	-	TRBJ2-5	TGCGCCAGCAGCTCGAATTCCGAGACCCAGTACTTC	CASSSNSETQYF
-	TRBV4-1	-	TRBJ2-7	TGCGCCAGCAGCCAAAGTTACTACCCCTACGAGCAGTACTTC	CASSQSYYPYEQYF
-	TRBV12-3/TRBV12-4	-	TRBJ1-1	TGTGCCAGCAGTTTGAGGGGGAGGGGAGCTTTCTTT	CASSLRGRGAFF
TRBD1	TRBV5-1	-	TRBJ1-1	TGCGCCAGCAGCTGGCTTCAACAGGGGAGCGCTGAAGCTTTCTTT	CASSWLQQGSAEAFF
-	TRBV10-1	-	TRBJ1-3	TGCGCCAACTTTGCCAGGGCAGACTCTGGAAACACCATATATTTT	CANFARADSGNTIYF
-	TRBV4-1	-	TRBJ2-1	TGCGCCAGCAGCCTTTATGAGGACGATGAGCAGTTCTTC	CASSLYEDDEQFF
-	TRBV11-2	once	TRBJ1-1	TGTGCCAGCAGCGTACAGGAGAACACTGAAGCTTTCTTT	CASSVQENTEAFF
-	TRBV27	-	TRBJ2-5	TGTGCCAGCAGTTTATCGAATAGGGGAAGAGAGACCCAGTACTTC	CASSLSNRGRETQYF
-	TRBV5-4	-	TRBJ1-6	TGTGCCAGCAGCCCCGACGGGGTAACCCTCCACTTT	CASSPDGVTLHF
-	TRBV2	-	TRBJ2-1	TGTGCCAGCAAGGCCATCGGCAATGAGCAGTTCTTC	CASKAIGNEQFF
-	TRBV11-2	-	TRBJ2-7	TGTGCCAGCAGCTTAGATATACCCTACGAGCAGTACTTC	CASSLDIPYEQYF
-	TRBV5-5	-	TRBJ1-1	TGTGCCAGCAGCTTGGCCACTTTAGGGACTGAAGCTTTCTTT	CASSLATLGTEAFF
TRBD1	TRBV18	-	TRBJ2-7	TGTGCCAGCTCACCGGGACAGGGGACCCACGAGCAGTACTTC	CASSPGQGTHEQYF
-	TRBV12-5	-	TRBJ2-6	TGTGCTAGTGCTCCAGATATTGCCGGGGCCAACGTCCTGACTTTC	CASAPDIAGANVLTF
TRBD1	TRBV27	-	TRBJ1-5	TGTGCCAGCAGTCCCGGGACAGGGAGCAATCAGCCCCAGCATTTT	CASSPGTGSNQPQHF
-	TRBV18	once	TRBJ2-7	TGTGCCAGCTCACCCATGAACAGGGAGGGCGAGCAGTACTTC	CASSPMNREGEQYF
-	TRBV2	-	TRBJ2-3	TGTGCCAGCAGTGAGAGGTCTAGCACAGATACGCAGTATTTT	CASSERSSTDTQYF
-	TRBV28	-	TRBJ1-2	TGTGCCAGCAGCCCCCTGGGGGGGAACTATGGCTACACCTTC	CASSPLGGNYGYTF
-	TRBV19	-	TRBJ2-1	TGTGCCAGTAGTTCACGAGGTATCTACTCCTACAATGAGCAGTTCTTC	CASSSRGIYSYNEQFF
TRBD1	TRBV5-4	-	TRBJ2-1	TGTGCCAGCAGCTCGACAGGGGACAATGAGCAGTTCTTC	CASSSTGDNEQFF
TRBD2	TRBV19	-	TRBJ2-1	TGTGCCAGTAGGGAACAGGGACTAGCCACCTACAATGAGCAGTTCTTC	CASREQGLATYNEQFF
TRBD1	TRBV7-8	-	TRBJ2-1	TGTGCCAGCAGGTCCGACAGGGATATTTCTTCCTACAATGAGCAGTTCTTC	CASRSDRDISSYNEQFF